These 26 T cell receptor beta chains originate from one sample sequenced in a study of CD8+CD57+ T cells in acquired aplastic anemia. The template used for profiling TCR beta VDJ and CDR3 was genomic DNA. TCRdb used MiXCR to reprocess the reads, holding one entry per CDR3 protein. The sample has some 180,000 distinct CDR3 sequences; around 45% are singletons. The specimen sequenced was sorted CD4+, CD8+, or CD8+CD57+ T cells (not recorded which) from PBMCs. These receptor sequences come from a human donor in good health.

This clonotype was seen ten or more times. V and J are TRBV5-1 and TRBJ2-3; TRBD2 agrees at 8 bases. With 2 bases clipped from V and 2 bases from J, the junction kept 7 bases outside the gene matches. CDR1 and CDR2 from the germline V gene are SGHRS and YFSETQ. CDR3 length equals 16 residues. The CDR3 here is CASSLLAGGNTDTQYF. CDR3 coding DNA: TGCGCCAGCAGCTTACTCGCGGGAGGTAACACAGATACGCAGTATTTT.

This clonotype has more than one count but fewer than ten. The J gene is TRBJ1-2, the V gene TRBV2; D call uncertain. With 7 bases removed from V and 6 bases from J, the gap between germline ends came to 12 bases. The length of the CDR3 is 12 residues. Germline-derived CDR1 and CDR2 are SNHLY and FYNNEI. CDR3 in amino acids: CASIESVNGYTF. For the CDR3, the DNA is TGTGCCAGCATCGAGTCAGTCAATGGCTACACCTTC.

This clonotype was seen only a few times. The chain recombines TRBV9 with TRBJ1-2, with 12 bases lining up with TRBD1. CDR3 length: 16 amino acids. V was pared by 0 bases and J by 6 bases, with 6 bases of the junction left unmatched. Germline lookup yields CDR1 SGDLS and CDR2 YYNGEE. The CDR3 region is CASSVGPGTGGNGYTF. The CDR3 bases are TGTGCCAGCAGCGTAGGCCCCGGGACAGGGGGCAATGGCTACACCTTC. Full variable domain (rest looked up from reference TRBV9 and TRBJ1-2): DSGVTQTPKHLITATGQRVTLRCSPRSGDLSVYWYQQSLDQGLQFLIQYYNGEERAKGNILERFSAQQFPDLHSELNLSSLELGDSALYFCASSVGPGTGGNGYTFGSGTRLTVV.

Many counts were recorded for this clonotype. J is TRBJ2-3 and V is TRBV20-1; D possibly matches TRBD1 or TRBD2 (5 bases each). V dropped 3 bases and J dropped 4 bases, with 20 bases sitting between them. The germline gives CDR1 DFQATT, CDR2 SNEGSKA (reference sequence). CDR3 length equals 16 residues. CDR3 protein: CSARDYGSGSADTQYF. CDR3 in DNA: TGCAGTGCTAGGGATTACGGGTCAGGGAGCGCAGATACGCAGTATTTT.

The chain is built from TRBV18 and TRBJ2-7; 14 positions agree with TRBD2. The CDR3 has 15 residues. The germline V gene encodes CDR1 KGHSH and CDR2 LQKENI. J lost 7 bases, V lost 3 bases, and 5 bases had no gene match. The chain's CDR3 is CASSPRLAGGGEQYF. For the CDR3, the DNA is TGTGCCAGCTCACCCAGACTAGCGGGAGGGGGTGAGCAGTACTTC.

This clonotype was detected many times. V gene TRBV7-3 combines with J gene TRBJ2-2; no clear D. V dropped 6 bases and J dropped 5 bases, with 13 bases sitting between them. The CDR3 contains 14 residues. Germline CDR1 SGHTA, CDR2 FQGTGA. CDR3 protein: CASRLQSNTGELFF. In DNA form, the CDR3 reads TGTGCCAGCAGACTCCAGAGTAATACCGGGGAGCTGTTTTTT.

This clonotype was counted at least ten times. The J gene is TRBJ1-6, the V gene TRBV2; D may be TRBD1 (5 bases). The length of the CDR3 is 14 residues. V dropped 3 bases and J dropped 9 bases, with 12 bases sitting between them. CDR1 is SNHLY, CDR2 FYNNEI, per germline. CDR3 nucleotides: TGTGCCAGCAGTGAGGGAAGGGACGTTTCACCCCTCCACTTT. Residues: CASSEGRDVSPLHF.

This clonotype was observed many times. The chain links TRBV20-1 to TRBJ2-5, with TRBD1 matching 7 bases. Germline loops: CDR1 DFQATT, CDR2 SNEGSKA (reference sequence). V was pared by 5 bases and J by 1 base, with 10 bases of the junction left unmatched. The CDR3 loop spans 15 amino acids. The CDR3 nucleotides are TGCAGTGCTCTGGACAGGCTGGCCCCCCAAGAGACCCAGTACTTC. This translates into CSALDRLAPQETQYF.

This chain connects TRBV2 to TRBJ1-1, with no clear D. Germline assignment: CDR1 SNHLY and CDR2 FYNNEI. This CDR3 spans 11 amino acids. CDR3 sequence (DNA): TGTGCGCAGCCACTTTCCACTGAAGCTTTCTTT. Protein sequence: CAQPLSTEAFF.

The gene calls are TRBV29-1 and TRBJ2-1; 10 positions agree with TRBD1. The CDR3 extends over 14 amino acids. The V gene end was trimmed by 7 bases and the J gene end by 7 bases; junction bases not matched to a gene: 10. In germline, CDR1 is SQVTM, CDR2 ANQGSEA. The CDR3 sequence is CSDSTGGMANEQFF. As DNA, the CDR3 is TGCAGCGACTCGACAGGGGGCATGGCAAATGAGCAGTTCTTC.

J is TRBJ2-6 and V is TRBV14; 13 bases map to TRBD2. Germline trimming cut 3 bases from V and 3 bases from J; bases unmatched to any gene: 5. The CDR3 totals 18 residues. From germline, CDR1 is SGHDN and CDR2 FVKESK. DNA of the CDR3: TGTGCCAGCAGCCAGGGACTAGCGGGATACTGTGGGGCCAACGTCCTGACTTTC. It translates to CASSQGLAGYCGANVLTF.

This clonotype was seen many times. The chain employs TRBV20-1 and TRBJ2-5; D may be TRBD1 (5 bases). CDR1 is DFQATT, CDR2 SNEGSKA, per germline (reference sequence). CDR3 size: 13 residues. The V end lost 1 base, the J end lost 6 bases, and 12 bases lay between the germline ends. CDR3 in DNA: TGCAGTGCTAGAGGAGCAGGGTGGAAGACCCAGTACTTC. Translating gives CSARGAGWKTQYF.

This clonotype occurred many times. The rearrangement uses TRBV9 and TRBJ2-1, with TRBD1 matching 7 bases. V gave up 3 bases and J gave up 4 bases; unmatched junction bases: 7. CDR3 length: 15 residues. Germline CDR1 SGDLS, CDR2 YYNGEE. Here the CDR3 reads CASSARDSGYNEQFF. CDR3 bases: TGTGCCAGCAGCGCACGGGACAGTGGGTACAATGAGCAGTTCTTC.

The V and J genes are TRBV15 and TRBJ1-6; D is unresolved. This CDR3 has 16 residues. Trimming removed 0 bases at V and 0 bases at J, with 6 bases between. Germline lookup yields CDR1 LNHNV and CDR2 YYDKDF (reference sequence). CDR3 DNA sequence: TGTGCCACCAGCAGAGACCCGAGCTCCTATAATTCACCCCTCCACTTT. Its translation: CATSRDPSSYNSPLHF.

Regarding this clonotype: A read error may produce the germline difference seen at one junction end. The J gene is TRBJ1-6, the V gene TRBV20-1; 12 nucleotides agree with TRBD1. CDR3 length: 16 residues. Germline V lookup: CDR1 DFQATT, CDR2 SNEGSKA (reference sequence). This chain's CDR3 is CSARDRGPRAKSPLHF. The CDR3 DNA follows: TGCAGTGCTCGGGACAGGGGGCCAAGGGCGAAATCACCACTCCACTTT.

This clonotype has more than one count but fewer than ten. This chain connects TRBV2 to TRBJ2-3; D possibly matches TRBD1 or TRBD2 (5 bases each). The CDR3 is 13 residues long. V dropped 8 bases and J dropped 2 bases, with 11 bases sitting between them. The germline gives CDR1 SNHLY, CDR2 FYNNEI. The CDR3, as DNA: TGTGCCAGCCCGGGACCAAACACAGATACGCAGTATTTT. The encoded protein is CASPGPNTDTQYF.

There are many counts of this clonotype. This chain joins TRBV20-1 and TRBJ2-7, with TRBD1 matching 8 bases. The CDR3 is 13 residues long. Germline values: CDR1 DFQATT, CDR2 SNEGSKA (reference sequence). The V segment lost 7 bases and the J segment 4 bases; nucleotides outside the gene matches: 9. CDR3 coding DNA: TGCAGTGTAGAGGGCAGGGGGCTTTACGAGCAGTACTTC. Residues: CSVEGRGLYEQYF.

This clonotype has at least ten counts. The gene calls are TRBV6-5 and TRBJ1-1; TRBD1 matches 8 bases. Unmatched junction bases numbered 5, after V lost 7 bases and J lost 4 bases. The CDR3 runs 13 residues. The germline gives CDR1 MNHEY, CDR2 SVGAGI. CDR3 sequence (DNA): TGTGCCAGCACCCCAACAGGGGGCACTGAAGCTTTCTTT. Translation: CASTPTGGTEAFF.

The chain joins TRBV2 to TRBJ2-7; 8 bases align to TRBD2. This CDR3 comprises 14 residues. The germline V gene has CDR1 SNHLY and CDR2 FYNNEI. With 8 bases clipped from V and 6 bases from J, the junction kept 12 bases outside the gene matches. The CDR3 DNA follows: TGTGCCAGCTCCGGGACTAGTGGGAGGAGCGAGCAGTACTTC. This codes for CASSGTSGRSEQYF.

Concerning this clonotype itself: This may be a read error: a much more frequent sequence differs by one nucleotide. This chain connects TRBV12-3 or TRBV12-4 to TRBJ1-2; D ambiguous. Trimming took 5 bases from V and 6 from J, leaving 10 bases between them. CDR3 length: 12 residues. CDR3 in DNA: TGTGCCAGCAGTGCGGACCCCCATGGCTACACCTTC. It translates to CASSADPHGYTF.

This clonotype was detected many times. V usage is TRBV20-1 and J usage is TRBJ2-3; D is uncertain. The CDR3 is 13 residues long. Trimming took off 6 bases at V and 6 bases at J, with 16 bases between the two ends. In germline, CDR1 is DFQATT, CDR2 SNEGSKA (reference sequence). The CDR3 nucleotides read TGCAGTGCCCCAAGGACCGGTGGCGATACGCAGTATTTT. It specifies CSAPRTGGDTQYF.

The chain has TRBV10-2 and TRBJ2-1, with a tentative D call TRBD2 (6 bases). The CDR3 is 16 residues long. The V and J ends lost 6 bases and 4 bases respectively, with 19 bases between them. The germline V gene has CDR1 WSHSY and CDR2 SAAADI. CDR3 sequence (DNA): TGCGCCAGCAGGGAGGCATCTGCGGGGAAATACAATGAGCAGTTCTTC. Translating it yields CASREASAGKYNEQFF.

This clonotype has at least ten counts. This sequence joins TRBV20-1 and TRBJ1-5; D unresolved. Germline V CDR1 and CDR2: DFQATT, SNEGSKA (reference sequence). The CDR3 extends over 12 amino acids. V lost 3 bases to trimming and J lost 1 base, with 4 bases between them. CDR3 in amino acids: CSARGSNQPQHF. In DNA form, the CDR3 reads TGCAGTGCTAGGGGCAGCAATCAGCCCCAGCATTTT.

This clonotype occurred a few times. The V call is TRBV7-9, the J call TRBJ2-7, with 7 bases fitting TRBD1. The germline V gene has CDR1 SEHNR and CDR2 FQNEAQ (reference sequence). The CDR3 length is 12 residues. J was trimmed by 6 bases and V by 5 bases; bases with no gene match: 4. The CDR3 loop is CASSDRESEQYF. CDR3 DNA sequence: TGTGCCAGCAGCGACAGGGAATCCGAGCAGTACTTC.

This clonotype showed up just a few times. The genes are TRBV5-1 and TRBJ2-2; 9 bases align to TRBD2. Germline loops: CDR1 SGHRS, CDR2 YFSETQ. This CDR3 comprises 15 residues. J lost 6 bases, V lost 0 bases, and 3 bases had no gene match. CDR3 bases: TGCGCCAGCAGCTTGGATGGCGGGAGGGCCGGGGAGCTGTTTTTT. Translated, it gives CASSLDGGRAGELFF.

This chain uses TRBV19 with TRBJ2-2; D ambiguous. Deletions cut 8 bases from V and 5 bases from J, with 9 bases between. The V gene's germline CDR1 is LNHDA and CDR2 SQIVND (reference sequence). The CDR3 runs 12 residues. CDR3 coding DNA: TGTGCCAGTTGTCACGGAACCGGGGAGCTGTTTTTT. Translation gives CASCHGTGELFF.